This TCR beta chain stems from a study of Ad26.COV2.S vaccination and SARS-CoV-2 variants. Study findings and constraints: Among vaccine recipients, spike-specific TCR breadth exceeded that of placebo recipients.

The CDR3 runs to 17 residues. Germline-derived CDR1 and CDR2 are SGHVS and FQNEAQ. V dropped 5 bases and J dropped 2 bases, with 19 bases sitting between them. On this clone: Its specificity is not known.

Sequencing used immunoSEQ multiplex PCR; TCRdb keeps in-frame clones, though not all of them. The data hold hundreds of thousands of clones, with 88% observed a single time. Regarding treatment: some 20 received Ad26.COV2.S at low or high dose, single or two shots; about 5 received placebo; per-sample allocation not given. Sampling took place 63 days after the first vaccine or placebo injection. The source of this sequence is a person aged 18-65 years who received the Ad26.COV2.S COVID-19 vaccine or a placebo. The V and J genes are TRBV7-8 and TRBJ1-5; D is possibly TRBD1 (5 bases). The sample here was peripheral blood, taken in a trial of Ad26.COV2.S vaccine versus placebo. The CDR3 here is CASSRYLGPRGNQPQHF. The CDR3 DNA follows: TGTGCCAGCAGCCGGTATTTGGGGCCCCGGGGCAATCAGCCCCAGCATTTT.